What follows describes a single T cell receptor (beta chain). Its antigen is unidentified. This entry is derived from a study of OX40 agonist ivuxolimab in advanced cancers. Turning to the study itself: Melanoma, hepatocellular carcinoma, head and neck or renal cell cancer occurred in dose-escalation patients. Whole-study findings and limits: Still undetermined is the antigen specificity of the expanded peripheral T cells. With doses of 0.1-3.0 mg/kg, partial responders showed among the lowest clonal expansion.

The protocol was immunoSEQ multiplex PCR, while the TCRdb copy is restricted to in-frame clones and leaves out a portion. The data show 60,000 to 80,000 clones, with about 84% seen just once and roughly 4.7% held by the top ten. This CDR3 region has 14 residues. Germline V gene data show CDR1 as MDHEN and CDR2 as SYDVKM. V shed 6 bases and J 1 base; nucleotides not matched to a gene: 3. J is TRBJ2-7 and V is TRBV28; 10 nucleotides match TRBD1. The material was CD4+ or CD8+ T cells sorted from blood, obtained in a trial of the OX40 agonist ivuxolimab. The TCR comes from an adult with an advanced solid tumor such as melanoma, head and neck, liver or kidney cancer. CDR3 coding DNA: TGTGCCAGCAGCGGGGGACAGGGGTCCTACGAGCAGTACTTC. Encoded protein: CASSGGQGSYEQYF. Complete variable domain (other parts from reference TRBV28 and TRBJ2-7): DVKVTQSSRYLVKRTGEKVFLECVQDMDHENMFWYRQDPGLGLRLIYFSYDVKMKEKGDIPEGYSVSREKKERFSLILESASTNQTSMYLCASSGGQGSYEQYFGPGTRLTVT.